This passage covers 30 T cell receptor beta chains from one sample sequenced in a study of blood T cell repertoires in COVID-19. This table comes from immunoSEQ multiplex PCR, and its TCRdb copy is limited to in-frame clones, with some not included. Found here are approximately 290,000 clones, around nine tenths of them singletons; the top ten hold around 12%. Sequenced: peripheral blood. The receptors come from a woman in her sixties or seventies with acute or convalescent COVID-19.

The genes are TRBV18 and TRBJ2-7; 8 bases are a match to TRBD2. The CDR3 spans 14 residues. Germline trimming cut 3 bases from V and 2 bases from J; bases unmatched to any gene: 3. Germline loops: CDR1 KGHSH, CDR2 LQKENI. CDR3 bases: TGTGCCAGCTCACCGGGCGGGGGGCCCTACGAGCAGTACTTC. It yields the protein CASSPGGGPYEQYF.

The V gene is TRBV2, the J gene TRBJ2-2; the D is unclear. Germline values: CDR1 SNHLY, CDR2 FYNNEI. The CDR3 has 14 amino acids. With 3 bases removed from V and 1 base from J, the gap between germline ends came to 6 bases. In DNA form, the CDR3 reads TGTGCCAGCAGTGATCTGAGGAACACCGGGGAGCTGTTTTTT. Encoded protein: CASSDLRNTGELFF.

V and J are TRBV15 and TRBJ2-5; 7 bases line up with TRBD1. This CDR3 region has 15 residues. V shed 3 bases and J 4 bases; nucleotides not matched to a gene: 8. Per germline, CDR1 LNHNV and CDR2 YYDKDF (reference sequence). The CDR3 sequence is CATSSLTTGPETQYF. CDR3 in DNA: TGTGCCACCAGCAGTCTAACGACAGGGCCAGAGACCCAGTACTTC.

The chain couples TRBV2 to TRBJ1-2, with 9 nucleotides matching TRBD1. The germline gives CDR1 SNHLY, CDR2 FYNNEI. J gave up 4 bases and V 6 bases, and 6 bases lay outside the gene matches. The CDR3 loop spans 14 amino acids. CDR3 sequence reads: CASRATGGPYGYTF. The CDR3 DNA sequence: TGTGCCAGCAGGGCGACAGGGGGTCCCTATGGCTACACCTTC.

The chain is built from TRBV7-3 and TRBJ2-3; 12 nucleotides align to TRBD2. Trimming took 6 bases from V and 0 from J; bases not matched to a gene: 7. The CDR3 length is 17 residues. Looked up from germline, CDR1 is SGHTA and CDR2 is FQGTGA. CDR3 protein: CASSRLAGGISTDTQYF. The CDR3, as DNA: TGTGCCAGCAGTCGCCTAGCGGGGGGGATAAGCACAGATACGCAGTATTTT.

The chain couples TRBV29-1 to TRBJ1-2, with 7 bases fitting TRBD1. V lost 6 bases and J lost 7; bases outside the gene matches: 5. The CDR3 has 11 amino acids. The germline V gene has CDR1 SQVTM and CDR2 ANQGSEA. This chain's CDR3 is CSVPTGIGYTF. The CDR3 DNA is TGCAGCGTACCGACAGGGATTGGCTACACCTTC.

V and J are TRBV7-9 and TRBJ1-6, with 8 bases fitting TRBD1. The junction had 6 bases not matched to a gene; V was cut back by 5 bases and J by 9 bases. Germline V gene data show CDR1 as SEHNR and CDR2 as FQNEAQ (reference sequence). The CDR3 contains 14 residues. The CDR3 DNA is TGTGCCAGCAGCCTGGACAGGGAGGTTTCACCCCTCCACTTT. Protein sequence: CASSLDREVSPLHF.

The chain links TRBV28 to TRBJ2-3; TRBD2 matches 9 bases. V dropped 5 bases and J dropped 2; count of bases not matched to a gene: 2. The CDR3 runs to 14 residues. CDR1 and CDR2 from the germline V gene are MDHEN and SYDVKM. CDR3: CASSLAGFTDTQYF. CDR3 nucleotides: TGTGCCAGCAGTCTAGCGGGATTCACAGATACGCAGTATTTT.

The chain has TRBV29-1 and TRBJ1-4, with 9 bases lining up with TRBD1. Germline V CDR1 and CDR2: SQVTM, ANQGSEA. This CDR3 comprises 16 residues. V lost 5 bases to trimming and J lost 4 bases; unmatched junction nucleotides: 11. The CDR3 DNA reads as TGCAGCGTTCAACTTCGGGACAGGGTTTTTAATGAAAAACTGTTTTTT. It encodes CSVQLRDRVFNEKLFF. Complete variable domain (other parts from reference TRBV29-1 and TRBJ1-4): SAVISQKPSRDICQRGTSLTIQCQVDSQVTMMFWYRQQPGQSLTLIATANQGSEATYESGFVIDKFPISRPNLTFSTLTVSNMSPEDSSIYLCSVQLRDRVFNEKLFFGSGTQLSVL.

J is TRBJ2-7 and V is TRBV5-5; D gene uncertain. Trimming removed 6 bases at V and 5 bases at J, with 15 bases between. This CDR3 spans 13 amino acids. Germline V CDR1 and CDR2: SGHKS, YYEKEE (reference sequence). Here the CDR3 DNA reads TGTGCCAGCACCCCTGGTGAGAACCACGAGCAGTACTTC. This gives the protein CASTPGENHEQYF.

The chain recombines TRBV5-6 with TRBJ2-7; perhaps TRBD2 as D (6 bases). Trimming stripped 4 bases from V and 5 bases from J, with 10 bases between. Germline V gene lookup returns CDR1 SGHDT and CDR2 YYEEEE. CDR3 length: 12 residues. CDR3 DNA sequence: TGTGCCAGCAGCCAGCGGGCCCACGAGCAGTACTTC. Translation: CASSQRAHEQYF.

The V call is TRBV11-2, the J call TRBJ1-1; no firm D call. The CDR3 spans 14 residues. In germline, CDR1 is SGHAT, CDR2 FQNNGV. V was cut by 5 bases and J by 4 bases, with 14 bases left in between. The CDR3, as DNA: TGTGCCAGCAGCCCTACGACTTGGAGCACTGAAGCTTTCTTT. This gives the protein CASSPTTWSTEAFF.

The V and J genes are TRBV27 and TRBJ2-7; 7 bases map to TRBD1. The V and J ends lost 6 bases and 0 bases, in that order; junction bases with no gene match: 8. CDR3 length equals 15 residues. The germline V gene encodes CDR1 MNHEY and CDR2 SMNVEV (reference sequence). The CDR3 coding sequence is TGTGCCAGCAGGATGGGACAGCACAGCTCCTACGAGCAGTACTTC. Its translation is CASRMGQHSSYEQYF.

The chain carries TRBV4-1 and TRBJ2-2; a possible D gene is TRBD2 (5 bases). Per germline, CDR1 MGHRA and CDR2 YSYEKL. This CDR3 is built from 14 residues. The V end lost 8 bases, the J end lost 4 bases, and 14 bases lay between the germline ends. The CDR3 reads CASGWGVGTGELFF. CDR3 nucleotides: TGCGCCAGCGGTTGGGGAGTCGGCACCGGGGAGCTGTTTTTT.

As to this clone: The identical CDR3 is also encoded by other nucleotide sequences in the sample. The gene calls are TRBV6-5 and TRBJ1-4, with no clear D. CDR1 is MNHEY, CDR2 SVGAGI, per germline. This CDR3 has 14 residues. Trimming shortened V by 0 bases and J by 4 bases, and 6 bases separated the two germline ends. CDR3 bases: TGTGCCAGCAGTTACTCTCGGGTTAATGAAAAACTGTTTTTT. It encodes CASSYSRVNEKLFF.

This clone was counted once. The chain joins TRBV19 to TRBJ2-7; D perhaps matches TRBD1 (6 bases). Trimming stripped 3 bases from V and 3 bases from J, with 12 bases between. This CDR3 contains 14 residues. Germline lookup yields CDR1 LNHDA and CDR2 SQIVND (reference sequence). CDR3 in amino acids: CASSIRTADYEQYF. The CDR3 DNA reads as TGTGCCAGTAGTATTCGGACAGCGGACTACGAGCAGTACTTC.

The CDR3 loop is CASSLQGAGANVLTF. The CDR3 coding sequence is TGTGCCAGCAGCCTACAGGGGGCTGGGGCCAACGTCCTGACTTTC. V is TRBV9 and J is TRBJ2-6; TRBD1 matches 8 bases. V shed 4 bases, J shed 2 bases, and the junction held 2 bases outside the gene matches. There are 15 residues in the CDR3. CDR1 and CDR2 from the germline V gene are SGDLS and YYNGEE.

CDR3 nucleotide sequence: TGTGCCAGCAGTTTACTACAGGGGATAGATGGCTACACCTTC. Translating gives CASSLLQGIDGYTF. This chain links TRBV28 with TRBJ1-2; 7 positions agree with TRBD1. Germline lookup yields CDR1 MDHEN and CDR2 SYDVKM. With 2 bases clipped from V and 6 bases from J, the junction kept 6 bases outside the gene matches. The CDR3 runs 14 residues.

The CDR3 coding sequence is TGTGCCACCAGGACAGGGCAAGCAACTAATGAAAAACTGTTTTTT. This translates into CATRTGQATNEKLFF. The chain joins TRBV15 to TRBJ1-4, with TRBD1 matching 7 bases. This CDR3 contains 15 residues. From germline, CDR1 is LNHNV and CDR2 YYDKDF (reference sequence). Trimming at V came to 6 bases and at J to 0 bases, leaving 4 bases not matched to a gene.

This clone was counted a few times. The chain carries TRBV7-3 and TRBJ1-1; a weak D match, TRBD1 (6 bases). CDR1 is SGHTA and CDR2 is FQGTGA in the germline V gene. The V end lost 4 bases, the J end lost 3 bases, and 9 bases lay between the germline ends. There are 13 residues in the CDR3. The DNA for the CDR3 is TGTGCCAGCAGCTGGGACACGTACACTGAAGCTTTCTTT. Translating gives CASSWDTYTEAFF.

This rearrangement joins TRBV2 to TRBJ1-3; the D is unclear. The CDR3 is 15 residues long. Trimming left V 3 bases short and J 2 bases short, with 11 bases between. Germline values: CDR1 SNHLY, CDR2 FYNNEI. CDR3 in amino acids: CASSDEGFPGNTIYF. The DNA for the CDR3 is TGTGCCAGCAGTGACGAGGGTTTTCCTGGAAACACCATATATTTT.

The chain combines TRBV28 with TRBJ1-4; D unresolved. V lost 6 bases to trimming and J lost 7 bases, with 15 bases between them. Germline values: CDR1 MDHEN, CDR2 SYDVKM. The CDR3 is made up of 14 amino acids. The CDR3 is CASSSGGSREKLFF. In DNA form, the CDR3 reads TGTGCCAGCAGCTCGGGCGGGAGCCGTGAAAAACTGTTTTTT.

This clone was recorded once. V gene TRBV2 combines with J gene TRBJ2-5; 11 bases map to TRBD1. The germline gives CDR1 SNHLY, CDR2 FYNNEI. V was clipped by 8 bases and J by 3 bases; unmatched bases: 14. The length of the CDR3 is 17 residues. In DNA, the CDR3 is TGTGCCAGCCAAGTTAACCGGGACAGGGGGAAAAAAGAGACCCAGTACTTC. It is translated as CASQVNRDRGKKETQYF. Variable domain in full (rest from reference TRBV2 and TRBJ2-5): EPEVTQTPSHQVTQMGQEVILRCVPISNHLYFYWYRQILGQKVEFLVSFYNNEISEKSEIFDDQFSVERPDGSNFTLKIRSTKLEDSAMYFCASQVNRDRGKKETQYFGPGTRLLVL.

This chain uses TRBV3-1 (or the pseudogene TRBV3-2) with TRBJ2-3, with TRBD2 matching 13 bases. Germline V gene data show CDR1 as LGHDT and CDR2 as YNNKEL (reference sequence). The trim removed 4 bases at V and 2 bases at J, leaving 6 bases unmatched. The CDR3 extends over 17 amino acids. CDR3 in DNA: TGTGCCAGCAGCCCCATACTAGCGGGGGGGTACACAGATACGCAGTATTTT. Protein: CASSPILAGGYTDTQYF.

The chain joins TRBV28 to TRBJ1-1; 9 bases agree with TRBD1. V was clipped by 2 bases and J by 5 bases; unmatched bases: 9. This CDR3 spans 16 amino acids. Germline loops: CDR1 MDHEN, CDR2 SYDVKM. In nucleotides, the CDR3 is TGTGCCAGCAGTTTACCAGGGGGACAGGGTTTTACTGAAGCTTTCTTT. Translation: CASSLPGGQGFTEAFF.

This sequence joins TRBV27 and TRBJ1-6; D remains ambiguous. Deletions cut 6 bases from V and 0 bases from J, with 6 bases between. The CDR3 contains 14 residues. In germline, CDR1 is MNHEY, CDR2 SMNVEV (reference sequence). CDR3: CASRSSSYNSPLHF. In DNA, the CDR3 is TGTGCCAGCAGATCGAGCTCCTATAATTCACCCCTCCACTTT.

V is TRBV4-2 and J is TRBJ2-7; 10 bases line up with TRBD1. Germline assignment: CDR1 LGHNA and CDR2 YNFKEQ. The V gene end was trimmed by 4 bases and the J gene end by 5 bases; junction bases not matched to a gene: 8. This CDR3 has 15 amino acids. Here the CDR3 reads CASSPRDRGYDEQYF. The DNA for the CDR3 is TGTGCCAGCAGCCCCCGGGACAGGGGTTACGACGAGCAGTACTTC.

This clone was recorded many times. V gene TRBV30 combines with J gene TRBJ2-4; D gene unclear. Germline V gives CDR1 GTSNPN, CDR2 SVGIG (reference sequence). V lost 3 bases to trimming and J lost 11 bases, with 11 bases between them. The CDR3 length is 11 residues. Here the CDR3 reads CAWRESQFQYF. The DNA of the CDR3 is TGTGCCTGGAGGGAGTCCCAATTTCAGTACTTC.

The chain's CDR3 is CATSRDAEILNNEQFF. The CDR3 DNA follows: TGTGCCACCAGCAGAGATGCGGAGATACTGAACAATGAGCAGTTCTTC. This rearrangement joins TRBV15 to TRBJ2-1; no reliable D call. CDR3 length: 16 residues. Trimming pared 0 bases from V and 5 bases from J, leaving 14 bases between. Germline V lookup: CDR1 LNHNV, CDR2 YYDKDF (reference sequence).

CDR3 coding DNA: TGTGCCAGTACTGGGCAGCGCACAGATACGCAGTATTTT. It yields the protein CASTGQRTDTQYF. V gene TRBV19 combines with J gene TRBJ2-3; no firm D call. V lost 7 bases, J lost 1 base, and 9 bases lay in between. The germline CDR1 and CDR2 sequences are LNHDA and SQIVND (reference sequence). This CDR3 has 13 amino acids. Full variable domain (remainder filled in from reference TRBV19 and TRBJ2-3): DGGITQSPKYLFRKEGQNVTLSCEQNLNHDAMYWYRQDPGQGLRLIYYSQIVNDFQKGDIAEGYSVSREKKESFPLTVTSAQKNPTAFYLCASTGQRTDTQYFGPGTRLTVL.